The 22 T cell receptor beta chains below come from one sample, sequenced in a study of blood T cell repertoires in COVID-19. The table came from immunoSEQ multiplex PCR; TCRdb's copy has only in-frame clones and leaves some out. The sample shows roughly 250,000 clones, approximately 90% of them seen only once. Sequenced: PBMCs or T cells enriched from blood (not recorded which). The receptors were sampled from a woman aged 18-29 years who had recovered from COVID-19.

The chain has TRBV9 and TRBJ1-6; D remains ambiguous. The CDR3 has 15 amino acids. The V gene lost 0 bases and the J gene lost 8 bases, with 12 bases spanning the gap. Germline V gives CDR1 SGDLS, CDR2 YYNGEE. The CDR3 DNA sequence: TGTGCCAGCAGCGTAGACCCGGAGATGGATTCACCCCTCCACTTT. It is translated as CASSVDPEMDSPLHF.

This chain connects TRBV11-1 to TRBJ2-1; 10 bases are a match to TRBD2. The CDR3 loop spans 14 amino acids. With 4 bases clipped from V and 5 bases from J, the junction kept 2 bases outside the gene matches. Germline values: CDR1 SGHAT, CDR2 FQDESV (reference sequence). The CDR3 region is CASSSSGSHNEQFF. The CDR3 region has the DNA TGTGCCAGCAGCTCTAGCGGGAGCCACAATGAGCAGTTCTTC. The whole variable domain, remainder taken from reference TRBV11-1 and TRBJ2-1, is EAEVAQSPRYKITEKSQAVAFWCDPISGHATLYWYRQILGQGPELLVQFQDESVVDDSQLPKDRFSAERLKGVDSTLKIQPAELGDSAMYLCASSSSGSHNEQFFGPGTRLTVL.

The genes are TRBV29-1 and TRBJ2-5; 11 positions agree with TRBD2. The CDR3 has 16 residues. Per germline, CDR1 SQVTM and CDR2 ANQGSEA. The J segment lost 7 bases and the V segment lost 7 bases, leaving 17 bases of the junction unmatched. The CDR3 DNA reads TGCAGCGCTACGAATAGCGGGAGGGTCCCTTCCGCGACCCAGTACTTC. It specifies CSATNSGRVPSATQYF.

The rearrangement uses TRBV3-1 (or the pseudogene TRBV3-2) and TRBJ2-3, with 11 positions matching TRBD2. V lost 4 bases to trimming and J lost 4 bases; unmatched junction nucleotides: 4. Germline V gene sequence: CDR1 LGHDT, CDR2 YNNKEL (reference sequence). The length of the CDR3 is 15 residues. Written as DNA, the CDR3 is TGTGCCAGCAGCCCGACTAGCGGGGACTCAGATACGCAGTATTTT. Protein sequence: CASSPTSGDSDTQYF.

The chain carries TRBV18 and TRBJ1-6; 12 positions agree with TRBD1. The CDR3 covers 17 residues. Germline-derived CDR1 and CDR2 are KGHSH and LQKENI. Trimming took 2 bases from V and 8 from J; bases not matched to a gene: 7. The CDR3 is CASSPGTGGRLYSPLHF. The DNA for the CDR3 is TGTGCCAGCTCACCAGGGACAGGGGGCCGTCTATATTCACCCCTCCACTTT.

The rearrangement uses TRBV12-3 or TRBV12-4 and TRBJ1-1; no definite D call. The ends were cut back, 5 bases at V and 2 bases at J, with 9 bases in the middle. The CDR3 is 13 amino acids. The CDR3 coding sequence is TGTGCCAGCAGTCCTGTTAGCAACACTGAAGCTTTCTTT. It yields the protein CASSPVSNTEAFF.

The CDR3 loop reads CASSLEGAGYEAFF. CDR3 nucleotides: TGTGCCAGCAGCTTAGAAGGGGCAGGCTATGAAGCTTTCTTT. The gene calls are TRBV11-3 and TRBJ1-1, with D possibly matching TRBD1 (5 bases). Germline values: CDR1 SGHNT, CDR2 YENEEA. Trimming removed 0 bases from V and 7 bases from J, with 12 bases in between. CDR3 length equals 14 residues.

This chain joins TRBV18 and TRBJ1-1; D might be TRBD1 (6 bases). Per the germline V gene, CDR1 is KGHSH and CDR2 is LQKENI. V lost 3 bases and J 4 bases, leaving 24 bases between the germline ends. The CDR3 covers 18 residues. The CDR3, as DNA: TGTGCCAGCTCACCCGTGAGGGCGACAGGTGGGGAACGCACTGAAGCTTTCTTT. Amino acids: CASSPVRATGGERTEAFF.

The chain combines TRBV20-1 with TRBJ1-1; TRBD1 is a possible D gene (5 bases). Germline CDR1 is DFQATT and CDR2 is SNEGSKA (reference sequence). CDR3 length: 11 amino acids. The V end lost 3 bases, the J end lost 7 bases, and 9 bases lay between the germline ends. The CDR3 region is CSASGGGEAFF. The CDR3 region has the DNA TGCAGTGCTAGCGGGGGGGGTGAAGCTTTCTTT.

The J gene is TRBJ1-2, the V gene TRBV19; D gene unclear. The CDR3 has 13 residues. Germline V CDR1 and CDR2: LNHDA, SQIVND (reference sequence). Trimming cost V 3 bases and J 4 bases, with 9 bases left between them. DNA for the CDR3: TGTGCCAGTAGTATTGAGCGGAGCTATGGCTACACCTTC. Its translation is CASSIERSYGYTF.

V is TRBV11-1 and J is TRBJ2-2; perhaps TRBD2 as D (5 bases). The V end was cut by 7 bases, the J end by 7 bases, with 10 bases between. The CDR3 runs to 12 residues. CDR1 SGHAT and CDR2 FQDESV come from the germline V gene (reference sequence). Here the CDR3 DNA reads TGTGCCAGCACGGGGAAGGTCGGGGAGCTGTTTTTT. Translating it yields CASTGKVGELFF.

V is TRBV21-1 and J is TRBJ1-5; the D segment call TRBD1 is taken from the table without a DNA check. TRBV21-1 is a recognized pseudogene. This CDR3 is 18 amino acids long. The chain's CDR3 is CASSKALKTGEPIQPQHF. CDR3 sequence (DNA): TGTGCCAGCAGCAAAGCCTTAAAGACAGGGGAGCCCATTCAGCCCCAGCATTTT.

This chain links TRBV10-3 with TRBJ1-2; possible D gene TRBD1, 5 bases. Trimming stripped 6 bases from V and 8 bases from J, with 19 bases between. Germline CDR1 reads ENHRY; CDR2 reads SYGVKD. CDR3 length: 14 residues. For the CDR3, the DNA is TGTGCCATCAGATTTCAGGGAGGGTCGGACGGCTACACCTTC. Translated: CAIRFQGGSDGYTF.

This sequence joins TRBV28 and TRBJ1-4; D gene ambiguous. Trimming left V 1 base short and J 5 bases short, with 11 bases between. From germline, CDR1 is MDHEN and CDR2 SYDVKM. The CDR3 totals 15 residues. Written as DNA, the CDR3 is TGTGCCAGCAGTTTATCTTACAGAGAAAATGAAAAACTGTTTTTT. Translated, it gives CASSLSYRENEKLFF. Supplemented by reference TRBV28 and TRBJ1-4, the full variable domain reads DVKVTQSSRYLVKRTGEKVFLECVQDMDHENMFWYRQDPGLGLRLIYFSYDVKMKEKGDIPEGYSVSREKKERFSLILESASTNQTSMYLCASSLSYRENEKLFFGSGTQLSVL.

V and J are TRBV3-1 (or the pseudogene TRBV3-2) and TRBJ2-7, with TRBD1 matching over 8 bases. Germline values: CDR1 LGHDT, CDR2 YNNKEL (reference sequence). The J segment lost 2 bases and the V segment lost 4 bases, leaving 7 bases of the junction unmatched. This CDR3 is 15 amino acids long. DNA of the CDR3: TGTGCCAGCAGCCCATGGGACAGGTTACCCTACGAGCAGTACTTC. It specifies CASSPWDRLPYEQYF.

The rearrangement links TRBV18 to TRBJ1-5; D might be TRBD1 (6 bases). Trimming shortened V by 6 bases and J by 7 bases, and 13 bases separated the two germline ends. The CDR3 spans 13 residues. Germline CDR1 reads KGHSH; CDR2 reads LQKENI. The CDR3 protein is CASSPNREQPQHF. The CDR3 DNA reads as TGTGCCAGCTCCCCCAACAGGGAACAGCCCCAGCATTTT. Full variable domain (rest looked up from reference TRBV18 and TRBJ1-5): NAGVMQNPRHLVRRRGQEARLRCSPMKGHSHVYWYRQLPEEGLKFMVYLQKENIIDESGMPKERFSAEFPKEGPSILRIQQVVRGDSAAYFCASSPNREQPQHFGDGTRLSIL.

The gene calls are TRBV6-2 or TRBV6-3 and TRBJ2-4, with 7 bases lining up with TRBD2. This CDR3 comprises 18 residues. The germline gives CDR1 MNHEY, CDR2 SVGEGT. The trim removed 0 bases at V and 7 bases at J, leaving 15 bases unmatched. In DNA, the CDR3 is TGTGCCAGCAGTTACTCCTTAATGACGGACTGGGAGGGGAACATTCAGTACTTC. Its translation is CASSYSLMTDWEGNIQYF.

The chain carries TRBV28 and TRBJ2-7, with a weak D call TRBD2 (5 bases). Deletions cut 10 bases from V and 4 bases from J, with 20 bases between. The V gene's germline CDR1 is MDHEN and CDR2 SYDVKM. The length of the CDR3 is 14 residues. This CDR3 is CATLQRERWYEQYF. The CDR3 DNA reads TGTGCCACCCTTCAGAGGGAGAGATGGTACGAGCAGTACTTC. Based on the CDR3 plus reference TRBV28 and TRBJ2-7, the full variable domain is DVKVTQSSRYLVKRTGEKVFLECVQDMDHENMFWYRQDPGLGLRLIYFSYDVKMKEKGDIPEGYSVSREKKERFSLILESASTNQTSMYLCATLQRERWYEQYFGPGTRLTVT.

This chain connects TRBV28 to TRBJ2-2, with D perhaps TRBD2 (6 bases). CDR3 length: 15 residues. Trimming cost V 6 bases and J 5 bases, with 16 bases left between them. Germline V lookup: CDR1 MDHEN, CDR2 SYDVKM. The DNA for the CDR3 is TGTGCCAGCAGGATAGGGGACTCAACAACCGGGGAGCTGTTTTTT. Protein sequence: CASRIGDSTTGELFF.

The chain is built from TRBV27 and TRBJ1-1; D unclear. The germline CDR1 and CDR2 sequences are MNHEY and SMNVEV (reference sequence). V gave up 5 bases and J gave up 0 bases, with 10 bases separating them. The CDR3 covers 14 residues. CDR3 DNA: TGTGCCAGCAGTCCTTGGCGGGTGAACACTGAAGCTTTCTTT. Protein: CASSPWRVNTEAFF.

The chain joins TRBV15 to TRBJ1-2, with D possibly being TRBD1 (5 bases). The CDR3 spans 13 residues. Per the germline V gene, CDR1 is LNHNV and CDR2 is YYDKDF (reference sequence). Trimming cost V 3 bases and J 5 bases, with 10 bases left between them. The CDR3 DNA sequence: TGTGCCACCAGCAGTGGACAAGGGTATGGCTACACCTTC. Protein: CATSSGQGYGYTF.

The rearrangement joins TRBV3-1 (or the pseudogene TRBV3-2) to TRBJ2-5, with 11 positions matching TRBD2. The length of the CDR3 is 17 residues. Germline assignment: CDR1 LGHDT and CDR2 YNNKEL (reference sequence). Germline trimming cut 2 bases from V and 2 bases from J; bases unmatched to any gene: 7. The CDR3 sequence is CASSQPGGTSGQETQYF. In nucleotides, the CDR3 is TGTGCCAGCAGCCAACCGGGAGGGACTAGCGGACAAGAGACCCAGTACTTC.